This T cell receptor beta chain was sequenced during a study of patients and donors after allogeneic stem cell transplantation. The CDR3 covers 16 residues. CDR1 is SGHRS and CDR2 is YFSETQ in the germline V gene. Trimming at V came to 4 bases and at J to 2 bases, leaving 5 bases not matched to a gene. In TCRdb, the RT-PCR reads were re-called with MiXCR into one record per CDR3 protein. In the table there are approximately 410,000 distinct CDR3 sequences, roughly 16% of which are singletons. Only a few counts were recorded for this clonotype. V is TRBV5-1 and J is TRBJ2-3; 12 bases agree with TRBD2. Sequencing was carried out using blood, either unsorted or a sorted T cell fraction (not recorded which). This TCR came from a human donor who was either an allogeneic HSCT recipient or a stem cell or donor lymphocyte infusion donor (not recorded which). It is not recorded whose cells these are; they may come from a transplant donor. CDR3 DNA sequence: TGCGCCAGCAGCACGGGACTAGCGGGCTTCACAGATACGCAGTATTTT. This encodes CASSTGLAGFTDTQYF.